The present T cell receptor (beta chain) was sequenced within a study of T cells after yellow fever vaccination. TCRdb recomputed calls from the 5' RACE reads with MiXCR, one row per CDR3 protein. The table lists almost 600,000 distinct CDR3 sequences, about 13% of them singletons, with more than 13% in the top ten. V was cut by 6 bases and J by 9 bases, with 18 bases left in between. The CDR3 totals 14 residues. This clonotype was detected ten times or more. This sequence was found in a man under 40 who received the YFV17D yellow fever vaccine. Sequenced material: PBMCs, taken on the day of the yellow fever booster vaccination. The chain combines TRBV12-3 or TRBV12-4 with TRBJ2-1, with D perhaps TRBD1 or TRBD2 (5 bases each). CDR3: CASSPTGEQGEQFF. The DNA for the CDR3 is TGTGCCAGCAGCCCTACTGGGGAGCAGGGTGAGCAGTTCTTC.